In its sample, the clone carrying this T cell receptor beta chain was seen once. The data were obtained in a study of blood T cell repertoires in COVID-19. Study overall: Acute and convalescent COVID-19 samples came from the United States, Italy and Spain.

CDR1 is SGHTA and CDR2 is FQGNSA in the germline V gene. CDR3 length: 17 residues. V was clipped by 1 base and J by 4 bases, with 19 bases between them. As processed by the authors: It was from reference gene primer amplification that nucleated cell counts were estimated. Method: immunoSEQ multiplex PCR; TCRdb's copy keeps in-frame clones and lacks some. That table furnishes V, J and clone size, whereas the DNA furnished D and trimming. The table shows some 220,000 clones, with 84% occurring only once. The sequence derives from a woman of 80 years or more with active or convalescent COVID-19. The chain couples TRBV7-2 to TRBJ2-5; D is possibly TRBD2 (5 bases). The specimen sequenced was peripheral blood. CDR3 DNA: TGTGCCAGCAGCTTAGGGGTTCGGGGTTCGAGTGGAGAGACCCAGTACTTC. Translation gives CASSLGVRGSSGETQYF.